This T cell receptor (beta chain) originates from a study of blood T cell repertoires in COVID-19. Sequencing was performed with immunoSEQ multiplex PCR; in TCRdb, only in-frame clones are kept and a portion is missing. The sample contains about 130,000 clones, 77% of which appear only once. Per the germline V gene, CDR1 is MNHEY and CDR2 is SVGAGI. V gave up 6 bases and J gave up 2 bases, with 11 bases separating them. The CDR3 is made up of 14 amino acids. The source material was peripheral blood. The receptor comes from a man aged 80 or over with acute or convalescent COVID-19. The J gene is TRBJ1-5, the V gene TRBV6-5; D uncertain. This CDR3 is CASSRGGGNQPQHF. The CDR3, as DNA: TGTGCCAGCAGCCGGGGTGGCGGCAATCAGCCCCAGCATTTT.